This T cell receptor beta chain was found in a study of CXCR3-negative and CXCR3-positive naive CD8 T cells. Of note for this clonotype: What it binds is unknown.

The sorter processed each CD8+ T cell subset in triplicate at 280,000 or so cells apiece. All TRB cDNA libraries came from 5' RACE performed with UMI labels. No DNA is given; TCRdb re-called the 5' RACE reads and lists each CDR3 protein once. This table lists just under 90,000 distinct CDR3 sequences. The germline gives CDR1 MDHEN, CDR2 SYDVKM. This CDR3 contains 14 residues. Study conclusions and caveats: Both of the naive subsets showed about the same high diversity, but memory CD8+ cells had much less. Relative to CXCR3-negative naive cells, CXCR3-positive naive cells had more hydrophobic TRB CDR3s.

Sequenced: naive CXCR3+ CD8+ T cells from blood. Stated subset: CD45RO-CCR7+CD27+CD95- naive CD8+ T cells expressing CXCR3 (TNR3+). The TCR sequence derives from a human donor in good health. Some clones in this sample may be carry-over from other donors' samples. The chain joins TRBV28 to TRBJ2-1; TCRdb calls TRBD1, which cannot be checked without DNA. CDR3: CASSLWQGRNEQFF.